The clone carrying this T cell receptor (beta chain) was picked up many times. The V and J ends lost 3 bases and 4 bases respectively, with 10 bases between them. CDR3 length: 13 amino acids. This sample was included in a study of T-cell reconstitution after alpha-beta-depleted transplantation in children. Library preparation (for TCRbeta) was performed with unique molecular identifiers. In TCRdb, the PCR reads were re-called with MiXCR into one record per CDR3 protein. The data show hundreds of thousands of distinct CDR3 sequences, approximately 8% seen once. The sequence derives from a male patient aged 10-17 years who had a stem cell transplant for acute lymphoblastic leukemia, so the T cells may come from the graft donor. J is TRBJ2-7 and V is TRBV12-3 or TRBV12-4; D perhaps matches TRBD1 (5 bases). The sequenced sample was PBMCs, mostly from graft donor cells, obtained 180 days after TCRalphabeta/CD19-depleted stem cell transplant. CDR3 region: CASSFSKGYEQYF. DNA of the CDR3: TGTGCCAGCAGTTTTAGTAAGGGGTACGAGCAGTACTTC.